These 24 T cell receptor beta chains came from one sample sequenced in a study of PD-L1 blockade in urothelial cancer. Generated by immunoSEQ multiplex PCR, the TCRdb table keeps only in-frame clones and is missing some. Found here are some 15,000 clones, roughly 90% of them singletons; the top ten hold 13% to 15%. The sample was PBMCs, taken around atezolizumab (anti-PD-L1) treatment. The receptor set was obtained from a man in his 70s with urothelial cancer.

The rearrangement joins TRBV5-1 to TRBJ2-7; D remains unclear. This CDR3 is built from 16 residues. Germline V CDR1 and CDR2: SGHRS, YFSETQ. V was shortened by 0 bases and J by 0 bases, with 13 bases between the two germline ends. In DNA, the CDR3 is TGCGCCAGCAGCTTGGGGTTCGGCGGCACCTCCTACGAGCAGTACTTC. Its protein product is CASSLGFGGTSYEQYF.

In its sample, this clone was seen once. The chain recombines TRBV20-1 with TRBJ2-7; D gene unclear. Trimming stripped 3 bases from V and 5 bases from J, with 8 bases between. Germline V lookup: CDR1 DFQATT, CDR2 SNEGSKA (reference sequence). CDR3 length: 11 amino acids. The CDR3 coding sequence is TGCAGTGCTAGTATAGTTCACGAGCAGTACTTC. It yields the protein CSASIVHEQYF.

J is TRBJ1-5 and V is TRBV28; 7 nucleotides match TRBD1. Germline V gene data show CDR1 as MDHEN and CDR2 as SYDVKM. The CDR3 is made up of 16 amino acids. The junction had 13 bases not matched to a gene; V was cut back by 6 bases and J by 5 bases. CDR3: CASSPHRGFIDQPQHF. DNA for the CDR3: TGTGCCAGCAGCCCTCACAGGGGTTTTATCGATCAGCCCCAGCATTTT.

V is TRBV6-1 and J is TRBJ1-2; D unresolved. V lost 2 bases to trimming and J lost 4 bases, with 11 bases between them. Germline V CDR1 and CDR2: MNHNS, SASEGT. This CDR3 comprises 14 residues. The CDR3 DNA reads as TGTGCCAGCAGTGAAAACCCCGGCGGCTATGGCTACACCTTC. Translating gives CASSENPGGYGYTF.

The chain links TRBV5-6 to TRBJ1-2, with 8 bases lining up with TRBD1. The CDR3 extends over 14 amino acids. Germline trimming cut 0 bases from V and 7 bases from J; bases unmatched to any gene: 5. Per germline, CDR1 SGHDT and CDR2 YYEEEE. The CDR3 coding sequence is TGTGCCAGCAGCTTGGCCAGGGGGCGGGGTGGCTACACCTTC. Translated: CASSLARGRGGYTF.

CDR3 in amino acids: CASVVRGGSYEQYF. CDR3 coding DNA: TGCGCCAGCGTCGTACGGGGGGGATCCTACGAGCAGTACTTC. The chain recombines TRBV10-1 with TRBJ2-7; TRBD2 agrees at 8 bases. Trimming took 8 bases from V and 1 from J; bases not matched to a gene: 7. The germline V gene has CDR1 WNHNN and CDR2 SYGVQD (reference sequence). This CDR3 is 14 amino acids long.

V and J are TRBV6-1 and TRBJ2-7; 9 bases fit TRBD1. CDR1 and CDR2 from the germline V gene are MNHNS and SASEGT. J gave up 5 bases and V 5 bases, and 4 bases lay outside the gene matches. The CDR3 is 13 amino acids. This chain's CDR3 is CASSNRGLDEQYF. Here the CDR3 DNA reads TGTGCCAGCAGTAACAGGGGGCTAGACGAGCAGTACTTC.

This chain links TRBV28 with TRBJ1-5; 7 nucleotides match TRBD1. The V segment lost 4 bases and the J segment 2 bases; nucleotides outside the gene matches: 8. The germline V gene encodes CDR1 MDHEN and CDR2 SYDVKM. The CDR3 runs 16 residues. In DNA form, the CDR3 reads TGTGCCAGCAGTTCGACAGGGCAGGGCGGCAATCAGCCCCAGCATTTT. Translating it yields CASSSTGQGGNQPQHF.

This chain joins TRBV5-1 and TRBJ2-2; 7 bases are shared with TRBD1. Trimming cost V 4 bases and J 2 bases; bases outside gene matches: 5. In germline, CDR1 is SGHRS, CDR2 YFSETQ. The CDR3 is 15 residues long. The CDR3 DNA is TGCGCCAGCAGCCCCGGACAGGCTAACACCGGGGAGCTGTTTTTT. It yields the protein CASSPGQANTGELFF. Supplemented by reference TRBV5-1 and TRBJ2-2, the full variable domain reads KAGVTQTPRYLIKTRGQQVTLSCSPISGHRSVSWYQQTPGQGLQFLFEYFSETQRNKGNFPGRFSGRQFSNSRSEMNVSTLELGDSALYLCASSPGQANTGELFFGEGSRLTVL.

The chain uses TRBV27 and TRBJ2-7; TRBD2 aligns across 7 bases. V shed 2 bases, J shed 3 bases, and the junction held 13 bases outside the gene matches. CDR1 and CDR2 (germline): MNHEY, SMNVEV (reference sequence). This CDR3 region has 17 residues. The CDR3 sequence: CASSLSPYTGGNYEQYF. In DNA form, the CDR3 reads TGTGCCAGCAGTTTAAGCCCTTACACCGGGGGGAACTACGAGCAGTACTTC.

The V call is TRBV5-1, the J call TRBJ2-1; 8 positions match TRBD2. CDR1 and CDR2 from the germline V gene are SGHRS and YFSETQ. The CDR3 has 15 residues. V lost 1 base to trimming and J lost 3 bases; unmatched junction nucleotides: 3. This chain's CDR3 is CASSLKGLDYNEQFF. The CDR3 DNA follows: TGCGCCAGCAGCTTGAAGGGACTAGACTACAATGAGCAGTTCTTC.

This chain links TRBV4-1 with TRBJ2-7; D perhaps matches TRBD1 (6 bases). Trimming cost V 0 bases and J 2 bases, with 17 bases left between them. Germline V CDR1 and CDR2: MGHRA, YSYEKL. This CDR3 contains 17 residues. In nucleotides, the CDR3 is TGCGCCAGCAGCCAAGACCCGCGACAGGCTTCTCCCTACGAGCAGTACTTC. It encodes CASSQDPRQASPYEQYF.

The V gene is TRBV19, the J gene TRBJ2-6; unclear D gene. V gave up 3 bases and J gave up 9 bases, with 9 bases separating them. CDR1 is LNHDA, CDR2 SQIVND, per germline (reference sequence). This CDR3 is built from 13 residues. In DNA form, the CDR3 reads TGTGCCAGTAGTATTTTCAAAAACAACGTCCTGACTTTC. Its translation: CASSIFKNNVLTF. The full variable domain, rest sourced from reference TRBV19 and TRBJ2-6, is DGGITQSPKYLFRKEGQNVTLSCEQNLNHDAMYWYRQDPGQGLRLIYYSQIVNDFQKGDIAEGYSVSREKKESFPLTVTSAQKNPTAFYLCASSIFKNNVLTFGAGSRLTVL.

The chain has TRBV23-1 and TRBJ1-3; D is undetermined. TRBV23-1 is treated as an ORF (open reading frame) with a function not yet certain. This CDR3 region has 15 residues. V was cut by 8 bases and J by 4 bases, with 18 bases left in between. The CDR3 DNA reads TGCGCCAGCGGCACCGTGGCAGGTTACGGAAACACCATATATTTT. Protein product: CASGTVAGYGNTIYF.

J is TRBJ1-4 and V is TRBV2; TRBD1 aligns across 8 bases. J was trimmed by 7 bases and V by 5 bases; bases with no gene match: 9. This CDR3 comprises 15 residues. The germline CDR1 and CDR2 sequences are SNHLY and FYNNEI. As DNA, the CDR3 is TGTGCCAGCAGTCGACAGGGGCTCGAGGGTGAAAAACTGTTTTTT. This encodes CASSRQGLEGEKLFF. Variable domain in full (rest from reference TRBV2 and TRBJ1-4): EPEVTQTPSHQVTQMGQEVILRCVPISNHLYFYWYRQILGQKVEFLVSFYNNEISEKSEIFDDQFSVERPDGSNFTLKIRSTKLEDSAMYFCASSRQGLEGEKLFFGSGTQLSVL.

The V gene is TRBV7-6, the J gene TRBJ2-7, with 7 nucleotides matching TRBD2. V lost 5 bases to trimming and J lost 2 bases; unmatched junction nucleotides: 6. Germline CDR1 is SGHVS and CDR2 is FNYEAQ. The CDR3 contains 14 residues. This CDR3 is CASSAQRGTYEQYF. The CDR3 DNA is TGTGCCAGCAGCGCCCAGCGGGGAACCTACGAGCAGTACTTC.

V gene TRBV7-9 combines with J gene TRBJ1-1; 7 bases match TRBD1. The germline gives CDR1 SEHNR, CDR2 FQNEAQ (reference sequence). CDR3 size: 14 residues. With 7 bases clipped from V and 6 bases from J, the junction kept 11 bases outside the gene matches. The CDR3 region has the DNA TGTGCCAGCACTCTACAAGGGGGCTCCTCTGAAGCTTTCTTT. It translates to CASTLQGGSSEAFF.

The chain combines TRBV9 with TRBJ1-6; D not certain. CDR1 is SGDLS and CDR2 is YYNGEE in the germline V gene. V gave up 4 bases and J gave up 13 bases, with 18 bases separating them. The CDR3 contains 14 residues. CDR3 protein: CASSSARPTGPLHF. CDR3 in DNA: TGTGCCAGCAGCAGTGCCCGGCCGACCGGGCCCCTCCACTTT.

The V and J genes are TRBV5-1 and TRBJ2-2; D might be TRBD1 (5 bases). Trimming took off 3 bases at V and 8 bases at J, with 14 bases between the two ends. Per germline, CDR1 SGHRS and CDR2 YFSETQ. CDR3 size: 14 residues. The CDR3 DNA reads TGCGCCAGCAGCTCGGACACCTCCGGGGGGGAGCTGTTTTTT. Translating gives CASSSDTSGGELFF.

By frequency in the sample, this clone is medium-sized (0.01 to 0.1%). The V call is TRBV10-2, the J call TRBJ1-5; TRBD1 matches at 9 bases. The germline V gene encodes CDR1 WSHSY and CDR2 SAAADI. V was pared by 3 bases and J by 7 bases, with 10 bases of the junction left unmatched. The CDR3 consists of 16 residues. The CDR3 nucleotides read TGCGCCAGCAGTGACCTGACAGGGGGGTGGGGCCAGCCCCAGCATTTT. It codes for CASSDLTGGWGQPQHF.

The rearrangement links TRBV12-5 to TRBJ2-7; maybe TRBD2 (6 bases). The V end was cut by 6 bases, the J end by 2 bases, with 11 bases between. The CDR3 extends over 13 amino acids. CDR1 is LGHNT, CDR2 FRNRAP, per germline. The CDR3 sequence: CASGRSGTYEQYF. The CDR3 nucleotides are TGTGCTAGTGGCCGTAGCGGAACCTACGAGCAGTACTTC.

This rearrangement joins TRBV18 to TRBJ1-6; weak D call: TRBD1 (5 bases). Trimming cost V 4 bases and J 10 bases, with 17 bases left between them. There are 15 residues in the CDR3. Germline assignment: CDR1 KGHSH and CDR2 LQKENI. The CDR3 loop reads CASSLSTESRSPLHF. The CDR3 DNA reads TGTGCCAGCTCACTATCGACAGAATCGCGATCACCCCTCCACTTT.

The chain carries TRBV19 and TRBJ1-5; 7 bases are a match to TRBD1. The CDR3 totals 15 residues. V gave up 6 bases and J gave up 2 bases; unmatched junction bases: 7. Germline V gene sequence: CDR1 LNHDA, CDR2 SQIVND (reference sequence). In DNA, the CDR3 is TGTGCCAGTAGCCCGGACAGGTGGGGCAATCAGCCCCAGCATTTT. This codes for CASSPDRWGNQPQHF. Variable domain in full (rest from reference TRBV19 and TRBJ1-5): DGGITQSPKYLFRKEGQNVTLSCEQNLNHDAMYWYRQDPGQGLRLIYYSQIVNDFQKGDIAEGYSVSREKKESFPLTVTSAQKNPTAFYLCASSPDRWGNQPQHFGDGTRLSIL.

The V gene is TRBV2, the J gene TRBJ2-4, with D possibly matching TRBD1 (7 bases). The V end lost 4 bases, the J end lost 0 bases, and 10 bases lay between the germline ends. The CDR3 has 15 residues. Per the germline V gene, CDR1 is SNHLY and CDR2 is FYNNEI. CDR3 sequence: CASSGQGGAKNIQYF. The CDR3 DNA is TGTGCCAGCAGTGGGCAGGGGGGAGCCAAAAACATTCAGTACTTC.